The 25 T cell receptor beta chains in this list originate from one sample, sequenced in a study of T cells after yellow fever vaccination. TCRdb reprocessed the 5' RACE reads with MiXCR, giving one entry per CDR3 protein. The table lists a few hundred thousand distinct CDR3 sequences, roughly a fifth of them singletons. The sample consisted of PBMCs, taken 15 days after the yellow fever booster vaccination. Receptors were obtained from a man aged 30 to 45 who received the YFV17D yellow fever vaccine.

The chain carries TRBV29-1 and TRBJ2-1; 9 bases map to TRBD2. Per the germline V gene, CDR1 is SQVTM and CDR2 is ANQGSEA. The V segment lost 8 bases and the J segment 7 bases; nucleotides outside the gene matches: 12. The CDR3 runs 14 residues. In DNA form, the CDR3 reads TGCAGCCATGATAGGGCTAGCGGGATGAATGAGCAGTTCTTC. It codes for CSHDRASGMNEQFF.

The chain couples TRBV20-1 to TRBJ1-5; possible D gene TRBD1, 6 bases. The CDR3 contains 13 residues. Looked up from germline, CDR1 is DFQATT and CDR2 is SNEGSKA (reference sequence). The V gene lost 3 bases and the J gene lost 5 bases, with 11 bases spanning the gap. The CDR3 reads CSASFAGDQPQHF. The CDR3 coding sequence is TGCAGTGCTAGTTTTGCAGGGGATCAGCCCCAGCATTTT.

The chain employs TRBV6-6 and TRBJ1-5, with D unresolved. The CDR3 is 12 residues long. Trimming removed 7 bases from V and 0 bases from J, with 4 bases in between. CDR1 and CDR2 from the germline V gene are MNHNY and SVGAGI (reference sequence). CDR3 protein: CASTYSNQPQHF. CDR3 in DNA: TGTGCCAGCACCTATAGCAATCAGCCCCAGCATTTT.

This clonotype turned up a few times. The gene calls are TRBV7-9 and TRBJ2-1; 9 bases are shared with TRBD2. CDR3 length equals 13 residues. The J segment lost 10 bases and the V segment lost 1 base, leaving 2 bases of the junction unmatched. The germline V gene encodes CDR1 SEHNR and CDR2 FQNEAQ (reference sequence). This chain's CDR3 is CASSLVLAGEQFF. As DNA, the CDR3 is TGTGCCAGCAGCTTAGTTCTAGCGGGGGAGCAGTTCTTC.

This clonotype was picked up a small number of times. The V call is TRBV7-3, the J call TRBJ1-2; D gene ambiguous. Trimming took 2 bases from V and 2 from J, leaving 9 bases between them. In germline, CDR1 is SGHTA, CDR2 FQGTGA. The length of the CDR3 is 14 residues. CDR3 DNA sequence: TGTGCCAGCAGCTTAGAACGGTTAAACTATGGCTACACCTTC. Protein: CASSLERLNYGYTF.

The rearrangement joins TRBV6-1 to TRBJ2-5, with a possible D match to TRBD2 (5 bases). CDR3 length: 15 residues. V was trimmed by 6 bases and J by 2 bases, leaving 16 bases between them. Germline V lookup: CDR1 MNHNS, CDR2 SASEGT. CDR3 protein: CASSREGLLQETQYF. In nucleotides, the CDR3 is TGTGCCAGCAGCCGAGAAGGACTCCTACAAGAGACCCAGTACTTC.

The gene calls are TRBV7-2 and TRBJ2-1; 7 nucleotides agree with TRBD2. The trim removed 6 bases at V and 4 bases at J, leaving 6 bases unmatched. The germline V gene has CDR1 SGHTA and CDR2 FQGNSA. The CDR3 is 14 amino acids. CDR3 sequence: CASRSSAGYNEQFF. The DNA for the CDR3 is TGTGCCAGCAGGTCCTCAGCGGGATACAATGAGCAGTTCTTC.

The CDR3 loop is CASVLGGGTDTQYF. The CDR3 DNA sequence: TGTGCCAGCGTGCTTGGGGGGGGCACAGATACGCAGTATTTT. The chain joins TRBV7-8 to TRBJ2-3, with 7 bases fitting TRBD2. This CDR3 is built from 14 residues. V was clipped by 8 bases and J by 1 base; unmatched bases: 6. The germline V gene has CDR1 SGHVS and CDR2 FQNEAQ.

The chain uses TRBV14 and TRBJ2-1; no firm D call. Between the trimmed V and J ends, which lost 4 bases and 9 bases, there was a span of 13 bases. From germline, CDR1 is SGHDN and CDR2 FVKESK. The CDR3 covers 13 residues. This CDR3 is CASSPRRVGEQFF. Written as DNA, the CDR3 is TGTGCCAGCAGCCCCAGAAGAGTGGGTGAGCAGTTCTTC.

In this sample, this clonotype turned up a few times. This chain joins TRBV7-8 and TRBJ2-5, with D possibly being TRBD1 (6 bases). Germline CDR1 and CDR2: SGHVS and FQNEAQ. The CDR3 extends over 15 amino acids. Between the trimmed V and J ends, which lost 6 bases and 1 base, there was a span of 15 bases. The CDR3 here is CASRRTATIQETQYF. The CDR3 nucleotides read TGTGCCAGCAGAAGGACAGCGACTATCCAAGAGACCCAGTACTTC.

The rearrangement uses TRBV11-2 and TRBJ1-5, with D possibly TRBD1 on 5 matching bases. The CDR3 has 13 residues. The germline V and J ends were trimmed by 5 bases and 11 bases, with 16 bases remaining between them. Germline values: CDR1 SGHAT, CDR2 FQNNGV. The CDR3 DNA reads TGTGCCAGCAGCCGGGACTTGGAGTTGGCCCAGCATTTT. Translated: CASSRDLELAQHF.

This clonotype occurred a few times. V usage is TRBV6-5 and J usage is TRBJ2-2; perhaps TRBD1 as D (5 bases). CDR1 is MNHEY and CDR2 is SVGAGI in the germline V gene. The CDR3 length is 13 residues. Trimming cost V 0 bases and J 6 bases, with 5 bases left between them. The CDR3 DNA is TGTGCCAGCAGTTACTCGGGGCCCGGGGAGCTGTTTTTT. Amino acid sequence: CASSYSGPGELFF.

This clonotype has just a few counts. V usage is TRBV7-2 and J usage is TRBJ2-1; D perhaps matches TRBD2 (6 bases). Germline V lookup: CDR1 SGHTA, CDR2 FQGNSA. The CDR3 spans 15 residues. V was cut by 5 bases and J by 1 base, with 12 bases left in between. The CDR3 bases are TGTGCCAGCAGCCTCTTGGGGGGATCCTACAATGAGCAGTTCTTC. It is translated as CASSLLGGSYNEQFF.

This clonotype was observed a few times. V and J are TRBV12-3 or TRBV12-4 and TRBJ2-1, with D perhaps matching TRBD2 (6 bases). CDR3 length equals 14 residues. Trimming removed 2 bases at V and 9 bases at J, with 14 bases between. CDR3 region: CASSLTGSGAEQFF. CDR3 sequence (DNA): TGTGCCAGCAGTTTAACGGGCTCGGGAGCTGAGCAGTTCTTC.

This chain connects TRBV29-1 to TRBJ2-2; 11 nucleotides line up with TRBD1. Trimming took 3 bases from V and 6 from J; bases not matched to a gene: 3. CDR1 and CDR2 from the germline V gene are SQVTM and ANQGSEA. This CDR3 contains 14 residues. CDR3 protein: CSVEQGQGAGELFF. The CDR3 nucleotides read TGCAGCGTTGAGCAGGGACAGGGGGCCGGGGAGCTGTTTTTT.

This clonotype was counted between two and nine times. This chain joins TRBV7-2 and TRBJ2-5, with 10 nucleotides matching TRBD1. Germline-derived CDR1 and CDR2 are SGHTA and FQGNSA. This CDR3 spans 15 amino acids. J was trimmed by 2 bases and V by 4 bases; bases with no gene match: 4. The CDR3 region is CASSSGDRGQETQYF. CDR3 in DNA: TGTGCCAGCAGCTCGGGGGACAGGGGACAAGAGACCCAGTACTTC.

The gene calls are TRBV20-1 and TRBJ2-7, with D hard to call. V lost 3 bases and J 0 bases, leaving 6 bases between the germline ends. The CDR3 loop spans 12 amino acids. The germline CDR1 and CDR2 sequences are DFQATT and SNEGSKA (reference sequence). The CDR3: CSARVSSYEQYF. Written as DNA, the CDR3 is TGCAGTGCTAGGGTCTCCTCCTACGAGCAGTACTTC.

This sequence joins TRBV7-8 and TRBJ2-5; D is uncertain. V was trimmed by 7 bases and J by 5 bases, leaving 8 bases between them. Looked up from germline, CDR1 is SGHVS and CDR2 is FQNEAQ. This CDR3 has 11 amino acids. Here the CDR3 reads CASNGLETQYF. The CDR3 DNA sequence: TGTGCCAGCAACGGATTGGAGACCCAGTACTTC.

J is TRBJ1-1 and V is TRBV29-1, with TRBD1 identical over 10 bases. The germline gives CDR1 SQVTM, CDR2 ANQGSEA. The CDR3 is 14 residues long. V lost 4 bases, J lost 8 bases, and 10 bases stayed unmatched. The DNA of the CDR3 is TGCAGCGTTGGATCTCCGGGACAGGGGAAAGAAGCTTTCTTT. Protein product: CSVGSPGQGKEAFF.

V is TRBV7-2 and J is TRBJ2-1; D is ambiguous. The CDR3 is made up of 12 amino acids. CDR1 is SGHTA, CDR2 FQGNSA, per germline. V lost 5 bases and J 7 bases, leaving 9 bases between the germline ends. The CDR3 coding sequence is TGTGCCAGCAGCGGAATAGGAAATGAGCAGTTCTTC. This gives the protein CASSGIGNEQFF.

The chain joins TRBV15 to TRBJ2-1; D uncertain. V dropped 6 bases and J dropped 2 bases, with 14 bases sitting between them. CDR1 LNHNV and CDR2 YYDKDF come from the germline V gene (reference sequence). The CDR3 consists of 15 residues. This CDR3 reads CATRTPDFPYNEQFF. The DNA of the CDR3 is TGTGCCACCAGGACCCCCGACTTCCCCTACAATGAGCAGTTCTTC.

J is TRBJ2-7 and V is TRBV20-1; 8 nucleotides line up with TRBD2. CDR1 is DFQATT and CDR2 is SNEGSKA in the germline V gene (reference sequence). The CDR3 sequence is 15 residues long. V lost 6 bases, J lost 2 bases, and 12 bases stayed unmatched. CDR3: CSAGGLSGATYEQYF. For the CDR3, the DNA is TGCAGTGCCGGGGGGCTTAGCGGGGCAACCTACGAGCAGTACTTC.

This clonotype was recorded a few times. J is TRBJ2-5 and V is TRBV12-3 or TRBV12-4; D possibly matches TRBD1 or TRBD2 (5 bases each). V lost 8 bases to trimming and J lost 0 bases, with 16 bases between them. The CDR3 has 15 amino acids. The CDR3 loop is CASGGRLLYQETQYF. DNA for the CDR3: TGTGCCAGCGGGGGTCGGCTTCTGTACCAAGAGACCCAGTACTTC.

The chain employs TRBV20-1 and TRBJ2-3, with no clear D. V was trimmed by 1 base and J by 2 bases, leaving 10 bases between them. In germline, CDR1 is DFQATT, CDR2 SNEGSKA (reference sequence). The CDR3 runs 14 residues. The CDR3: CSARVHEPTDTQYF. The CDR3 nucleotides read TGCAGTGCTAGAGTTCACGAACCCACAGATACGCAGTATTTT.

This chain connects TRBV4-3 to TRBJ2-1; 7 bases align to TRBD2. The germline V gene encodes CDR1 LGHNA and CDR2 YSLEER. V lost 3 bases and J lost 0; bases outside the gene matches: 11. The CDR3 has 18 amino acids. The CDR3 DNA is TGCGCCAGCAGCCAGGCTTCTAGCGGACGGAGCTCCTACAATGAGCAGTTCTTC. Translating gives CASSQASSGRSSYNEQFF.